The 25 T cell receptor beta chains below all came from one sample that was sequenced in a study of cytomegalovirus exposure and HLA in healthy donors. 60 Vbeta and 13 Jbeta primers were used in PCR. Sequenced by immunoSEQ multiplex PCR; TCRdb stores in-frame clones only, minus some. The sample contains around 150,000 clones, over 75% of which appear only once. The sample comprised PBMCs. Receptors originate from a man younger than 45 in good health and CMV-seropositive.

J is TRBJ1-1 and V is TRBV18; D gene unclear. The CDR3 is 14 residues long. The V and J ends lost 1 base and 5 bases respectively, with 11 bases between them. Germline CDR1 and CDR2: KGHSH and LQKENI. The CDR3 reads CASSPLTAETEAFF. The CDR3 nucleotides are TGTGCCAGCTCACCACTTACGGCGGAGACTGAAGCTTTCTTT. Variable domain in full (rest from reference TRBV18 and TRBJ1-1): NAGVMQNPRHLVRRRGQEARLRCSPMKGHSHVYWYRQLPEEGLKFMVYLQKENIIDESGMPKERFSAEFPKEGPSILRIQQVVRGDSAAYFCASSPLTAETEAFFGQGTRLTVV.

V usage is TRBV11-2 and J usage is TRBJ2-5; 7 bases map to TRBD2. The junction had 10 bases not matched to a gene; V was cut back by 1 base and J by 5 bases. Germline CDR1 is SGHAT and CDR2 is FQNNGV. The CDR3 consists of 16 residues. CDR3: CASSLGRGSFEETQYF. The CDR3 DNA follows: TGTGCCAGCAGCTTAGGGCGGGGGTCTTTTGAGGAGACCCAGTACTTC.

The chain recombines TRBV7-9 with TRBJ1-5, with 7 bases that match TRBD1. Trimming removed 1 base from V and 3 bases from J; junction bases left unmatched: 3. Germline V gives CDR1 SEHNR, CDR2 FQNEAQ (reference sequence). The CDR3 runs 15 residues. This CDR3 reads CASSLDGTDNQPQHF. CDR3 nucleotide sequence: TGTGCCAGCAGCTTAGATGGGACAGACAATCAGCCCCAGCATTTT.

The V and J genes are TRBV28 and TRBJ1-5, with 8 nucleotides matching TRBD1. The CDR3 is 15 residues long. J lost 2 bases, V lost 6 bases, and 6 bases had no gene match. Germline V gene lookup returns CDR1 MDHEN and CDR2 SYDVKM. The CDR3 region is CASRWTGKGNQPQHF. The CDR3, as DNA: TGTGCCAGCAGGTGGACAGGGAAGGGCAATCAGCCCCAGCATTTT.

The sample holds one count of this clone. The CDR3 DNA reads as TGTGCCAGCAGTTTATCAGGCGGGGGCAATGAGCAGTTCTTC. As protein: CASSLSGGGNEQFF. V is TRBV27 and J is TRBJ2-1, with 7 nucleotides matching TRBD2. The V gene end was trimmed by 0 bases and the J gene end by 6 bases; junction bases not matched to a gene: 2. The CDR3 runs 14 residues. CDR1 is MNHEY, CDR2 SMNVEV, per germline (reference sequence).

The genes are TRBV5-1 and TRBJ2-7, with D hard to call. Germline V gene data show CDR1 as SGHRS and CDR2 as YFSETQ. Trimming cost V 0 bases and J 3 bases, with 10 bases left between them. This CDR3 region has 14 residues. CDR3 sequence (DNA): TGCGCCAGCAGCTTGGCGCCAGAGCGCTACGAGCAGTACTTC. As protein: CASSLAPERYEQYF.

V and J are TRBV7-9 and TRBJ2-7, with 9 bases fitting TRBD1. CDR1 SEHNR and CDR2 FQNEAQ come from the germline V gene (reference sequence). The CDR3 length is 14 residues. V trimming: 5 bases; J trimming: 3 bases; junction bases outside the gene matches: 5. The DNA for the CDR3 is TGTGCCAGCAGCGCTCCGGACAGGGGCTACGAGCAGTACTTC. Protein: CASSAPDRGYEQYF.

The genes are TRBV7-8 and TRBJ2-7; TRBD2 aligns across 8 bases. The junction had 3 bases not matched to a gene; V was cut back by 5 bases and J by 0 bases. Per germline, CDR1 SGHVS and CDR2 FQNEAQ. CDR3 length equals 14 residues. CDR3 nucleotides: TGTGCCAGCAGCGTCGGGACTAGCTCCTACGAGCAGTACTTC. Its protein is CASSVGTSSYEQYF. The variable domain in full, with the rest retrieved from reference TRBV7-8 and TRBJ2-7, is GAGVSQSPRYKVAKRGQDVALRCDPISGHVSLFWYQQALGQGPEFLTYFQNEAQLDKSGLPSDRFFAERPEGSVSTLKIQRTQQEDSAVYLCASSVGTSSYEQYFGPGTRLTVT.

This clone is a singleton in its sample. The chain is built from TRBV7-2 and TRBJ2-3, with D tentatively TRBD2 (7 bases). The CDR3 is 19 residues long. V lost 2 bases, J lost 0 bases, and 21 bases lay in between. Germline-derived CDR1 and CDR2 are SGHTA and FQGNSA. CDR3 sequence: CASSLLGAGAVASTDTQYF. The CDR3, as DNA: TGTGCCAGCAGCTTACTGGGGGCGGGGGCCGTAGCTAGCACAGATACGCAGTATTTT.

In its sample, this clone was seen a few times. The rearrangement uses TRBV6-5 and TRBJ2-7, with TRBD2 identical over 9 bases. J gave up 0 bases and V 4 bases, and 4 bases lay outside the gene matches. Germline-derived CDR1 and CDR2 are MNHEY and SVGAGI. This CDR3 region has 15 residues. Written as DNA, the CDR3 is TGTGCCAGCAGTTGGACTAGCGCGAGCTCCTACGAGCAGTACTTC. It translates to CASSWTSASSYEQYF.

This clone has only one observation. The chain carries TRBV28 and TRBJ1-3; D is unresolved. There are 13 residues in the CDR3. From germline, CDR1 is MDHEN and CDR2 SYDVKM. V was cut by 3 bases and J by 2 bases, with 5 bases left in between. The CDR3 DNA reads TGTGCCAGCAGTTTGACTGCTGGAAACACCATATATTTT. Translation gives CASSLTAGNTIYF.

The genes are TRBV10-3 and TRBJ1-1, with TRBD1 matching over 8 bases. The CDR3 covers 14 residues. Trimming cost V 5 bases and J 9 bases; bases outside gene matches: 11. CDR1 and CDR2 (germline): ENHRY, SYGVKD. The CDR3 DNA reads TGTGCCATCAGTCCCTCGGACAGGGCTTTTCAAGCTTTCTTT. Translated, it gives CAISPSDRAFQAFF.

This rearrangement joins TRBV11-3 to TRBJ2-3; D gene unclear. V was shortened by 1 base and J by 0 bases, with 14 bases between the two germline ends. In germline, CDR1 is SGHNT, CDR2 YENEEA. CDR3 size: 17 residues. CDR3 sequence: CASSLGLVSTSTDTQYF. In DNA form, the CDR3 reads TGTGCCAGCAGCTTAGGTCTGGTTTCCACTAGCACAGATACGCAGTATTTT.

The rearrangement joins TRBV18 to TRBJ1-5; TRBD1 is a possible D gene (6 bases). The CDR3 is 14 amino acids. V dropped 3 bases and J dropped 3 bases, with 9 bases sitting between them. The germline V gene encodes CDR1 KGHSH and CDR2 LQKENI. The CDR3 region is CASSPHRDNQPQHF. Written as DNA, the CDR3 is TGTGCCAGCTCACCCCACAGGGACAATCAGCCCCAGCATTTT.

This CDR3 is CASSQGGTVQETQYF. Here the CDR3 DNA reads TGCGCCAGCAGCCAAGGGGGGACAGTCCAAGAGACCCAGTACTTC. This chain connects TRBV4-3 to TRBJ2-5; TRBD1 matches at 7 bases. Per germline, CDR1 LGHNA and CDR2 YSLEER. Trimming removed 1 base from V and 1 base from J; junction bases left unmatched: 3. The CDR3 spans 15 residues.

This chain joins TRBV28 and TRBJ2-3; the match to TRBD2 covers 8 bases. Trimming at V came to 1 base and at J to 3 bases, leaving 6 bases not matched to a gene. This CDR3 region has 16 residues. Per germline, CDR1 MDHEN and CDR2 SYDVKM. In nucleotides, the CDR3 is TGTGCCAGCAGTTTATCCCTAGCGGGTAGGACAGATACGCAGTATTTT. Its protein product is CASSLSLAGRTDTQYF.

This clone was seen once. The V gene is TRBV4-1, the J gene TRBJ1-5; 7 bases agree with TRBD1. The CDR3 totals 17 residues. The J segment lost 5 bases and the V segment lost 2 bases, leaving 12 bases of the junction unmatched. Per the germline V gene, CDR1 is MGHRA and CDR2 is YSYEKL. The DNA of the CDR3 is TGCGCCAGCAGCCAACCGTGGGGACAGCCCTCCGATCAGCCCCAGCATTTT. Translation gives CASSQPWGQPSDQPQHF.

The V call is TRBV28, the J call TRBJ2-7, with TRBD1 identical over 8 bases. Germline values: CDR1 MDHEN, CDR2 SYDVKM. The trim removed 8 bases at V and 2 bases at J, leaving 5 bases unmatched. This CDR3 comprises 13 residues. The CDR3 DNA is TGTGCCAGCTGGGACAGGACGGCCTACGAGCAGTACTTC. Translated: CASWDRTAYEQYF.

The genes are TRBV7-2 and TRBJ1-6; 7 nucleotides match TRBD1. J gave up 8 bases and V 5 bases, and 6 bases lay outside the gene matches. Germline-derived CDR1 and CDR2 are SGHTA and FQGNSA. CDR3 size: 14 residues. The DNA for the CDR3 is TGTGCCAGCAGCCCGATACAGGGGTATTCACCCCTCCACTTT. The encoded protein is CASSPIQGYSPLHF.

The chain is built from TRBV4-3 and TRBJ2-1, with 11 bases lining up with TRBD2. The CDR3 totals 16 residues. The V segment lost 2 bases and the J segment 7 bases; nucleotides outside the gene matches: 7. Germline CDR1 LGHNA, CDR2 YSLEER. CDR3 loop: CASSQFRLAGKNEQFF. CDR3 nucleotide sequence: TGCGCCAGCAGCCAATTTCGACTAGCGGGGAAAAATGAGCAGTTCTTC.

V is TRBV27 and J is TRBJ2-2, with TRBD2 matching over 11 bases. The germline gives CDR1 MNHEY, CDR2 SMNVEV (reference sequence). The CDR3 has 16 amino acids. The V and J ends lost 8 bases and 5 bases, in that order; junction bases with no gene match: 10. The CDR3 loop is CASHNLTSGKTGELFF. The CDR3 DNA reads TGTGCCAGCCACAACCTGACTAGCGGGAAGACCGGGGAGCTGTTTTTT.

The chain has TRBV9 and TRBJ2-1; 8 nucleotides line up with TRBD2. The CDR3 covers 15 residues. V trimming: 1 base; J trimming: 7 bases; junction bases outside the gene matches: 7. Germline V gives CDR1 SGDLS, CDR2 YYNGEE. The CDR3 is CASSVYGRAKNEQFF. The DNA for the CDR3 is TGTGCCAGCAGCGTATACGGGAGGGCCAAGAATGAGCAGTTCTTC.

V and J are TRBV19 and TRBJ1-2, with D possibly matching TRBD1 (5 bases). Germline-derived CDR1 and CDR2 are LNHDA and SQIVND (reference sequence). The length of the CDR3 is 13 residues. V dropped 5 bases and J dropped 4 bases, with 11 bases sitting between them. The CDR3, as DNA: TGTGCCAGTAGTGTGACAGTCTTCTATGGCTACACCTTC. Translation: CASSVTVFYGYTF.

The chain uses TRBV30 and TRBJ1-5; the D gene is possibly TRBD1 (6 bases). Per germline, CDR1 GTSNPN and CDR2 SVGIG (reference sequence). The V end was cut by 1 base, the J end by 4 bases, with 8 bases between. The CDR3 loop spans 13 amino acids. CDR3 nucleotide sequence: TGTGCCTGGAGTGAAGGGGGAAATCAGCCCCAGCATTTT. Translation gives CAWSEGGNQPQHF.

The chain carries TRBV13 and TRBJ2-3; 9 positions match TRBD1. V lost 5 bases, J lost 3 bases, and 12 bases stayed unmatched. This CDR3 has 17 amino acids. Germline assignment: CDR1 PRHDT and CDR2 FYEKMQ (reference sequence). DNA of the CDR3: TGTGCCAGCAGCCGGAGACTTACAGGGGGCTGGACAGATACGCAGTATTTT. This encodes CASSRRLTGGWTDTQYF.